The present entry profiles one T cell receptor (beta chain) with its context. The target of this receptor is not known. The sample holds no much larger clone one base away, and base qualities are not on file. The entire amount of isolated RNA was reverse transcribed using the High Capacity cDNA Reverse Transcription Kit, so the sequenced TCRB transcripts were expressed ones. Deep immunoSEQ sequencing was applied to naive, central memory and regulatory T cell samples, giving an average of about 3.57 million total reads per sample. Sorted cells were lysed in RLT buffer, and RNA was extracted using DNase-treated RNeasy Micro or Mini kits according to cell number. Each cell subset was processed separately to prevent cross-contamination, with patient and healthy donor samples processed together. The immunoSEQ multiplex PCR was used to amplify TCRB sequences from cDNA, generating 87-bp fragments that spanned the CDR3 region. Amplicons were sequenced on the Illumina HiSeq platform. Per the source publication's procedure: PCR bias was corrected computationally using synthetic template baselines, and reads within Hamming distance 2 were collapsed, with unmergeable singletons discarded. Reads were aligned against IMGT so that V, D and J genes, CDR3 length and insertions or deletions at six rearrangement sites could be assigned. Within each subset, clonotype counts were normalized to the number of sorted cells before true diversity and Gini coefficients were calculated with the tcR R package. The overlap coefficient, calculated on TCRB nucleotide sequences, was used to quantify repertoire sharing. The immuneACCESS repertoire file appears here via TCRdb, limited to in-frame rearrangements. These files lack a portion of the clones; in checked studies, under half of the deficit traces to unresolved V genes, and the cause of the others is not known. The DNA was the basis for D and trimming; V, J and clone size are from that table. This sample has 300,000 to 400,000 clones in its table, and 9.5% to 10% of those were observed once. About 0.6% of the sample is taken by the ten largest.

This entry comes from a study of beta chain features in type 1 diabetes (dated by TCRdb to about 2018). With regard to the full study: Patients and healthy donors did not differ in mean age, gender distribution, total cell number or subset yield. The study compared the TCRB repertoires of sorted circulating CD4+ T cell subsets in recently diagnosed type 1 diabetes patients with those in matched healthy donors. A total of 90 million to 120 million sorted cells were examined across all samples, and a strong correlation was observed between cell number per subset and RNA yield. Whereas all 30 or so donors provided naive and central memory subsets, regulatory and stem cell-like memory subsets were isolated from just 8 patients and roughly eight healthy donors. Here is what the overall study found, with its caveats: Naive, central memory and regulatory TCRB repertoires appeared more similar among patients than among healthy donors. Because the HLA sub-analyses included only small numbers of individuals, any influence of HLA type on TCRB rearrangement was left unresolved. In all four CD4+ subsets, TCRB CDR3 length was moderately but significantly shorter in type 1 diabetes patients. Sequencing cDNA rather than genomic DNA could over-represent highly expressing activated cells, although activation and CD3 levels did not differ between groups. Fewer insertions and more nucleotide deletions at VDJ recombination sites were observed in patients with type 1 diabetes, implying thymic rearrangement abnormalities. PCR might favor shorter templates, but patient and control samples were amplified and corrected together, so any skew would affect both groups equally.

CDR1 and CDR2 (MNHNY, SVGAGI) derive from the germline V gene (reference sequence). Relative to germline, V is missing 4 bases and J is missing 2 bases, with 4 bases of the junction outside any gene match. Spanning cysteine to phenylalanine, the CDR3 consists of 14 amino acids. CDR3 DNA only is kept here, 42 bases in frame from base 1. From each donor, a single peripheral blood sample of about 110 mL on average was drawn into heparinised tubes. Naive, central memory, regulatory and stem cell-like memory CD4+ T cells were sorted on a BD FACSAria II using a panel including CD45RO, CCR7, CD25, CD127, CD95 and CD27. A purity above 95% was achieved for all sorted populations. Right away, PBMCs were isolated by Lymphoprep density gradient centrifugation and were stained directly, with no culture step. To minimize batch effects, samples were stained and sorted in pairs, one healthy donor with one patient per experiment.

The rearranged chain carries TRBV6-6 and TRBJ2-7; a stretch of 8 junction bases matches TRBD1. Specimen: central memory CD4+ T cells from blood. The TCR sequence derives from a man under 40 with type 1 diabetes. The sequenced DNA: TGTGCCAGCAGTTTCGGACAGGGTACCTACGAGCAGTACTTC. This yields the protein CASSFGQGTYEQYF.